Listed below are T cell receptor beta chains from one sample, sequenced in a study of type 1 and type 2 diabetes patients. TCRdb reanalysed the multiplex PCR reads using MiXCR and keeps one entry per CDR3 protein. The data show about 270,000 distinct CDR3 sequences, around 47% seen once. Sequencing was performed on peripheral blood mononuclear cells (PBMCs). The receptors shown here come from a man between 18 and 35 years old with type 2 diabetes. Both conserved end residues are part of each CDR3. A D gene is named only where the DNA matches it firmly. A clone size is listed for some rows: how often the clone was seen (once, few, many), or a class if it is expanded.

d_call j_call v_call clone_size cdr3_nt cdr3_aa
NA TRBJ2-1 TRBV9 NA TGTGCCAGCAGCGTGGTCTTTGGGGACGATGAGCAGTTCTTC CASSVVFGDDEQFF
NA TRBJ1-4 TRBV5-1 NA TGCGCCAGCAGCCCTCTCGGGACTAATGAAAAACTGTTTTTT CASSPLGTNEKLFF
NA TRBJ1-1 TRBV7-7 NA TGTGCTAGCAGCTTAGGGTCTCCTATGAACACTGAAGCTTTCTTT CASSLGSPMNTEAFF
TRBD2 TRBJ2-7 TRBV5-6 NA TGTGCCAGCAGCTTCAGCGGGGGGCTCTACGAGCAGTACTTC CASSFSGGLYEQYF
TRBD1 TRBJ1-6 TRBV30 NA TGTGCCTGGACTCACCAGGGGGCAGATTCACCCCTCCACTTT CAWTHQGADSPLHF
NA TRBJ2-7 TRBV6-5 once TGTGCCAGCAGTTACTCGACCGGGAGCTCCTACGAGCAGTACTTC CASSYSTGSSYEQYF
NA TRBJ1-2 TRBV7-8 few TGTGCCAGCAGCCCCGCGAGGACCACGAGCCCTTCCTATGGCTACACCTTC CASSPARTTSPSYGYTF
NA TRBJ2-3 TRBV30 few TGTGCCTGGAGTGTATTTAGCACAGATACGCAGTATTTT CAWSVFSTDTQYF
TRBD1 TRBJ1-2 TRBV9 few TGTGCCAGCAGATACAACAGGGACAGGGGCGACGTAAAGCATGGCTACACCTTC CASRYNRDRGDVKHGYTF
NA TRBJ2-5 TRBV10-3 many TGTGCCATCCGAAAAGGGCAGGGGGGGACCCAGTACTTC CAIRKGQGGTQYF
NA TRBJ2-7 TRBV5-1 NA TGCGCCAGCTCCCTGGAGGGACAGAAGCAGTACTTC CASSLEGQKQYF
TRBD1 TRBJ1-1 TRBV27 NA TGTGCCAGCAGCCCGGGACAGGCGTTACGAGGCACTGAAGCTTTCTTT CASSPGQALRGTEAFF
NA TRBJ1-4 TRBV14 few TGTGCCAGCAGCCCCAGGGCCACCTTAGGAGAAAAACTGTTTTTT CASSPRATLGEKLFF
NA TRBJ1-5 TRBV3-2 NA TGTGCCAGCAGTTACCTAGGAGGTAGCAATCAGCCCCAGCATTTT CASSYLGGSNQPQHF
NA TRBJ2-2 TRBV12-3/TRBV12-4 few TGTGCCAGCAGCACCCTAGTACCCGGGGAGCTGTTTTTT CASSTLVPGELFF
NA TRBJ1-2 TRBV12-3/TRBV12-4 few TGTGCCAGCAGTTCAGGGAGTAGTGGCTACACCTTC CASSSGSSGYTF